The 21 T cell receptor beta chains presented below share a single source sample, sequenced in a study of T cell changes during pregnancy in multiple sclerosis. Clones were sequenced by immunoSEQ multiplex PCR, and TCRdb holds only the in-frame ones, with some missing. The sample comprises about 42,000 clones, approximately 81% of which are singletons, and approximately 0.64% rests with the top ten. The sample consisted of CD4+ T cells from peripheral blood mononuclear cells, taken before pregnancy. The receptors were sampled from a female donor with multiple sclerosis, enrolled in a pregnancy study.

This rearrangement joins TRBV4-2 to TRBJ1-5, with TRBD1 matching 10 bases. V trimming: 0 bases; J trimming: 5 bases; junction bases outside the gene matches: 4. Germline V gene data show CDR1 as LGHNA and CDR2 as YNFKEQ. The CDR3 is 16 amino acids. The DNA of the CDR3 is TGTGCCAGCAGCCAAGATCTGGACAGGGGGGATCAGCCCCAGCATTTT. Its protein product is CASSQDLDRGDQPQHF.

Here the CDR3 reads CASSDTEAFF. The CDR3 DNA is TGTGCCAGCTCGGACACTGAAGCTTTCTTT. The chain is built from TRBV19 and TRBJ1-1; D remains unclear. Trimming took 9 bases from V and 3 from J, leaving 5 bases between them. Per germline, CDR1 LNHDA and CDR2 SQIVND (reference sequence). This CDR3 comprises 10 residues.

CDR3 sequence: CASSQDEGRGGNQPQHF. DNA of the CDR3: TGCGCCAGCAGCCAAGATGAGGGGAGGGGGGGCAATCAGCCCCAGCATTTT. This chain connects TRBV4-1 to TRBJ1-5, with TRBD1 as a possible D gene (6 bases). V was shortened by 0 bases and J by 2 bases, with 14 bases between the two germline ends. The germline CDR1 and CDR2 sequences are MGHRA and YSYEKL. This CDR3 spans 17 amino acids.

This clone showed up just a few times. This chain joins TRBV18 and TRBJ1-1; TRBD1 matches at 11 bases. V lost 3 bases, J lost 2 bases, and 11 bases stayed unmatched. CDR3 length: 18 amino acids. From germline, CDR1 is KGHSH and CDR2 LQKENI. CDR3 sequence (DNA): TGTGCCAGCTCACCCCCGGGACAGGGGGTACCGGGTAACACTGAAGCTTTCTTT. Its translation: CASSPPGQGVPGNTEAFF.

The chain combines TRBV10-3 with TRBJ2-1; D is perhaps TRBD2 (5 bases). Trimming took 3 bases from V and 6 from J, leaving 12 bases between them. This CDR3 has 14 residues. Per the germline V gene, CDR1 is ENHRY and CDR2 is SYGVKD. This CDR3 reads CAISDRLGSNEQFF. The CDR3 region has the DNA TGTGCCATCAGTGATCGGTTAGGGAGCAATGAGCAGTTCTTC.

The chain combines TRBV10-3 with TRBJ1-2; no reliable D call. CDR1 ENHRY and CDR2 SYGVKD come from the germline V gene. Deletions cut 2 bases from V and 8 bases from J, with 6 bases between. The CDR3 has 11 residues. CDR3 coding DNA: TGTGCCATCAGTGAGGGTGAGGGCTACACCTTC. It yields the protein CAISEGEGYTF.

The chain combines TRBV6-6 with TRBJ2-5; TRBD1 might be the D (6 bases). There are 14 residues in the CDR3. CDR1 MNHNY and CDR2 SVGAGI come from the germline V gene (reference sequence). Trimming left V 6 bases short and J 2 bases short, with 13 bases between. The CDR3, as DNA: TGTGCCAGCAGGCCCGGGACACAACAAGAGACCCAGTACTTC. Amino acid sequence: CASRPGTQQETQYF.

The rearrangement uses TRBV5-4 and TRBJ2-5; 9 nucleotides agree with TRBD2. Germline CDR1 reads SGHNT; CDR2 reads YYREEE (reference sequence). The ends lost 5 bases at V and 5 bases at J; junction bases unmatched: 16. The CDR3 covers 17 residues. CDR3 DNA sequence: TGTGCCAGCAGTCCGGGCGGGAGGGCCCTCGGAGGGGAGACCCAGTACTTC. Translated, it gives CASSPGGRALGGETQYF.

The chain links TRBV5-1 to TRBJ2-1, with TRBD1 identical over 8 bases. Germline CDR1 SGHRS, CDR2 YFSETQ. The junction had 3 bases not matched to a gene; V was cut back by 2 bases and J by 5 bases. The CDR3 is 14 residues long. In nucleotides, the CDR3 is TGCGCCAGCAGCTTCGACAGGGGTAACAATGAGCAGTTCTTC. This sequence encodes CASSFDRGNNEQFF.

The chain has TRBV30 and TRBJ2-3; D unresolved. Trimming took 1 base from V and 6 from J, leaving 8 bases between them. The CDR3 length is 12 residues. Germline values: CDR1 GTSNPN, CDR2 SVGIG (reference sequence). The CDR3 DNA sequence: TGTGCCTGGAGTGCGACTGCGGATACGCAGTATTTT. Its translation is CAWSATADTQYF. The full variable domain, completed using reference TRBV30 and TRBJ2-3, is SQTIHQWPATLVQPVGSPLSLECTVEGTSNPNLYWYRQAAGRGLQLLFYSVGIGQISSEVPQNLSASRPQDRQFILSSKKLLLSDSGFYLCAWSATADTQYFGPGTRLTVL.

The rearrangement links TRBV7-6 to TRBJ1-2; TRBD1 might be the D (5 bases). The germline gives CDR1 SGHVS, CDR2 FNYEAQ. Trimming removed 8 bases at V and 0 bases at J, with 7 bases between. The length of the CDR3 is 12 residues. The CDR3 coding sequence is TGTGCCAGCGGGGCAACTAACTATGGCTACACCTTC. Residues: CASGATNYGYTF.

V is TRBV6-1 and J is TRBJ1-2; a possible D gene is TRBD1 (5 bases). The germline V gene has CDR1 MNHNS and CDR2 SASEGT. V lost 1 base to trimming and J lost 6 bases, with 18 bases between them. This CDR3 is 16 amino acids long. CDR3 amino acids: CASSEEGAGRVHGYTF. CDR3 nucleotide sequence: TGTGCCAGCAGTGAAGAAGGGGCAGGTCGAGTCCATGGCTACACCTTC.

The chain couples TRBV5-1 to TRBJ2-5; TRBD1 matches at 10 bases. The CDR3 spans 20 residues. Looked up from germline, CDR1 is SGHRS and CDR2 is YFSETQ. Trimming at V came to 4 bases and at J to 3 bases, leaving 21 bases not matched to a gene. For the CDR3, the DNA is TGCGCCAGCAGCATTCTCCGGGACAGGGGACAGAAAAGTGGGAAAGAGACCCAGTACTTC. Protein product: CASSILRDRGQKSGKETQYF.

The CDR3 bases are TGTGCCAGCAGCACCCAACCAGCGGATGAGCAGTACTTC. Its protein is CASSTQPADEQYF. The chain has TRBV7-3 and TRBJ2-7, with a possible D match to TRBD2 (5 bases). The CDR3 loop spans 13 amino acids. CDR1 is SGHTA and CDR2 is FQGTGA in the germline V gene. V was pared by 5 bases and J by 7 bases, with 15 bases between.

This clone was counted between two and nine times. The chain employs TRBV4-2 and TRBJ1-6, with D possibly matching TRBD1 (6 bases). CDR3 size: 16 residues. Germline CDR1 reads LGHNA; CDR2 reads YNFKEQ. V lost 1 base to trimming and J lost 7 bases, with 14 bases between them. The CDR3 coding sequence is TGTGCCAGCAGCCAAGCTTTGGGACAAGTAAATTCACCCCTCCACTTT. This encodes CASSQALGQVNSPLHF.

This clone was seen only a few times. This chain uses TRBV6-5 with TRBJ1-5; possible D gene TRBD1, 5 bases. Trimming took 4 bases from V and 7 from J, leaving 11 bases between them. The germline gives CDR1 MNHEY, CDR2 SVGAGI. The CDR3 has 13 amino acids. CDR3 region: CASSLGHTQPQHF. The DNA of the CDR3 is TGTGCCAGCAGTTTAGGACACACCCAGCCCCAGCATTTT.

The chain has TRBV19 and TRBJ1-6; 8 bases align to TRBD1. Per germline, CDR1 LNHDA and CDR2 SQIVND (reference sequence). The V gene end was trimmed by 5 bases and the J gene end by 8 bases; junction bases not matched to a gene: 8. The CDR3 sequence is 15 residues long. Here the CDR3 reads CASSYAGGWDSPLHF. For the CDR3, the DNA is TGTGCCAGTAGTTACGCAGGGGGCTGGGATTCACCCCTCCACTTT.

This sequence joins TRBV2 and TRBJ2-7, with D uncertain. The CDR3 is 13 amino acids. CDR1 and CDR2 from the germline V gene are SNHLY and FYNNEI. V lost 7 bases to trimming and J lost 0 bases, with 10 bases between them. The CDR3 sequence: CASITDVSYEQYF. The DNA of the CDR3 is TGTGCCAGCATTACAGATGTCTCCTACGAGCAGTACTTC.

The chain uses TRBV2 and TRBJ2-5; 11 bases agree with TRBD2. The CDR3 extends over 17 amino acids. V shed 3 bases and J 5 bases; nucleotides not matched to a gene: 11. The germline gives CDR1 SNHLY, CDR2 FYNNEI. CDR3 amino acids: CASSDITSGGPGETQYF. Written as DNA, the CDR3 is TGTGCCAGCAGTGACATTACTAGCGGGGGACCAGGGGAGACCCAGTACTTC.

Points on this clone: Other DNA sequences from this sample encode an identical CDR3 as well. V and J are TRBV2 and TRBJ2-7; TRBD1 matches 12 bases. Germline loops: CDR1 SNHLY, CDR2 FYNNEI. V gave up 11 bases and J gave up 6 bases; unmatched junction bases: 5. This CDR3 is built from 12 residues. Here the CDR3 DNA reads TGTGCCTCCGGGACAGGGGGCGGCGAGCAGTACTTC. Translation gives CASGTGGGEQYF.

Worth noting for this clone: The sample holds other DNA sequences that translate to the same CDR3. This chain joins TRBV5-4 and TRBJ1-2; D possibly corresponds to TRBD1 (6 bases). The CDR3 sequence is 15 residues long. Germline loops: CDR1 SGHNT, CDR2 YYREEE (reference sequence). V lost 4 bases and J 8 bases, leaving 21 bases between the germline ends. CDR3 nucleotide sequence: TGTGCCAGCAGCCTCTGGTCGTTTGGGGGCCCCGGCTACACCTTC. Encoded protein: CASSLWSFGGPGYTF.